This entry lists 17 T cell receptor beta chains sequenced from one sample in a study of T cells expressing NK-cell markers. TCRdb re-called the 5' RACE reads; every CDR3 protein appears as one record, without DNA. The data show roughly 110,000 distinct CDR3 sequences, and the top ten clones hold approximately 17%. The sample consisted of blood T cells: a sorted CD56 or NKG2C T cell subset, CD4+ or CD8+ T cells, or bulk PBMC T cells (not recorded which). The receptors were gathered from a woman between 18 and 75 years old in good health.

J is TRBJ2-1 and V is TRBV27; TCRdb lists TRBD2, though no DNA is available to test this call. This CDR3 has 13 amino acids. CDR1 is MNHEY, CDR2 SMNVEV, per germline (reference sequence). The CDR3 sequence is CASSFGSYNEQFF.

The rearrangement links TRBV11-2 to TRBJ1-1; with no DNA, the TCRdb D assignment of TRBD1 cannot be verified. From germline, CDR1 is SGHAT and CDR2 FQNNGV. The CDR3 extends over 20 amino acids. The CDR3 is CASSLDLGQGNYWWGTEAFF.

The rearrangement joins TRBV12-3 or TRBV12-4 to TRBJ2-2. This CDR3 spans 12 amino acids. This chain's CDR3 is CASSFFAGELFF.

This chain uses TRBV5-4 with TRBJ2-1; checking the TCRdb D call of TRBD1 is not possible without DNA. CDR1 and CDR2 (germline): SGHNT, YYREEE (reference sequence). The CDR3 loop spans 11 amino acids. This CDR3 is CASSFGAKQFF.

The chain is built from TRBV6-1 and TRBJ2-7; TCRdb's assignment of TRBD2 cannot be checked, as there is no DNA. The CDR3 consists of 14 residues. Germline V gene lookup returns CDR1 MNHNS and CDR2 SASEGT. This CDR3 is CASEPGLASGEQYF.

This rearrangement joins TRBV14 to TRBJ1-2; as DNA is missing, the TRBD1 call by TCRdb cannot be tested. CDR3 length: 15 amino acids. Germline V lookup: CDR1 SGHDN, CDR2 FVKESK. This chain's CDR3 is CASSQVAGDIYGYTF. The full variable domain, rest sourced from reference TRBV14 and TRBJ1-2, is EAGVTQFPSHSVIEKGQTVTLRCDPISGHDNLYWYRRVMGKEIKFLLHFVKESKQDESGMPNNRFLAERTGGTYSTLKVQPAELEDSGVYFCASSQVAGDIYGYTFGSGTRLTVV.

The chain couples TRBV14 to TRBJ1-2; TCRdb indicates TRBD1, and absent DNA this call remains unverified. The germline gives CDR1 SGHDN, CDR2 FVKESK. CDR3 length: 13 amino acids. CDR3 amino acids: CASDRTGREGYTF.

The genes are TRBV5-5 and TRBJ2-5. CDR1 and CDR2 from the germline V gene are SGHKS and YYEKEE (reference sequence). The CDR3 sequence is 13 residues long. CDR3 loop: CASSLVPQETQYF.

V usage is TRBV4-2 and J usage is TRBJ2-3. CDR3 size: 14 residues. Germline-derived CDR1 and CDR2 are LGHNA and YNFKEQ. The CDR3 sequence: CASSQDQSSDTQYF.

The V gene is TRBV20-1, the J gene TRBJ2-5. The V gene's germline CDR1 is DFQATT and CDR2 SNEGSKA (reference sequence). This CDR3 has 12 residues. CDR3 in amino acids: CSARDLEETQYF.

The CDR3 spells CASSSTTGGPSGSSYEQYF. V is TRBV25-1 and J is TRBJ2-7; TCRdb's D call, TRBD2, is unchecked because there is no DNA. The CDR3 is 19 residues long. Germline V gives CDR1 MGHDK, CDR2 SYGVNS.

J is TRBJ2-7 and V is TRBV11-2; TCRdb outputs TRBD1, but without DNA this stays unchecked. Looked up from germline, CDR1 is SGHAT and CDR2 is FQNNGV. CDR3 length: 18 amino acids. CDR3 residues: CASSLVGRRFALSYEQYF.

V and J are TRBV20-1 and TRBJ1-6; the D call of TRBD1 rests on TCRdb alone, since no DNA is present to check it. CDR1 is DFQATT, CDR2 SNEGSKA, per germline (reference sequence). This CDR3 spans 16 amino acids. This CDR3 reads CSAPPGGSGDSSPLHF.

The chain is built from TRBV4-3 and TRBJ2-5. Germline V lookup: CDR1 LGHNA, CDR2 YSLEER. This CDR3 spans 15 amino acids. This chain's CDR3 is CASSQDSLGQETQYF.

The chain recombines TRBV12-3 or TRBV12-4 with TRBJ2-1; TCRdb picks TRBD2, but there is no DNA to check that call. This CDR3 is built from 12 residues. CDR3 residues: CASSFSSREQFF.

V is TRBV24-1 and J is TRBJ2-3; TCRdb outputs TRBD2, but without DNA this stays unchecked. Per the germline V gene, CDR1 is KGHDR and CDR2 is SFDVKD. The CDR3 is 16 residues long. This CDR3 reads CATSDWPTTSWDTQYF.

The chain combines TRBV19 with TRBJ2-1; TCRdb lists TRBD1, though no DNA is available to test this call. Germline lookup yields CDR1 LNHDA and CDR2 SQIVND (reference sequence). The CDR3 is made up of 14 amino acids. CDR3 loop: CASSIITGDDEQFF. Complete variable domain (other parts from reference TRBV19 and TRBJ2-1): DGGITQSPKYLFRKEGQNVTLSCEQNLNHDAMYWYRQDPGQGLRLIYYSQIVNDFQKGDIAEGYSVSREKKESFPLTVTSAQKNPTAFYLCASSIITGDDEQFFGPGTRLTVL.